What follows is one TCR beta chain and its context. Its target antigen remains unknown. A junction end diverges from the germline sequence, so it may reflect a read error. This specimen belongs to a study of beta chain features in type 1 diabetes (dated by TCRdb to about 2018). About the investigation overall: Mean age, gender distribution, total cell number and subset yield were not different between patients and healthy donors. A total of about 99,000,000 sorted cells were examined across all samples, and RNA yield correlated strongly with the number of cells per subset. In the study, TCRB repertoires of sorted circulating CD4+ T cell subsets from recently diagnosed type 1 diabetes patients were compared with those of matched healthy donors. Whereas all 28 donors provided naive and central memory subsets, regulatory and stem cell-like memory subsets were isolated from just 8 patients and roughly eight healthy donors. Results and caveats for the whole study, not just this receptor: Because small numbers of individuals were included in the HLA sub-analyses, any influence of HLA type on TCRB rearrangement was left unresolved. At VDJ recombination sites, type 1 diabetes patients had fewer insertions and more deleted nucleotides, which implies abnormalities in thymic rearrangement. Shorter templates might be favored by PCR, yet because patient and control samples were amplified and corrected together, any such skew would affect both groups equally. Because cDNA rather than genomic DNA was sequenced, highly expressing activated cells could have been over-represented, although no difference in activation and CD3 levels was found between groups. Type 1 diabetes patients showed a moderate but significant shortening of TCRB CDR3 length in all four CD4+ subsets. The naive, central memory and regulatory TCRB repertoires appeared to resemble one another more closely among patients than among healthy donors.

From each donor, a single peripheral blood sample of 90 to 150 mL on average was drawn into heparinised tubes. A BD FACSAria II was used to sort naive, central memory, regulatory and stem cell-like memory CD4+ T cells with a panel that included CD45RO, CCR7, CD25, CD127, CD95 and CD27. Every sorted population had a purity above 98%. PBMCs were isolated right away by Lymphoprep density gradient centrifugation and were stained directly, without culture. So that batch effects would be minimized, each experiment stained and sorted samples in pairs, pairing one healthy donor with one patient. From cysteine to phenylalanine, the CDR3 is 15 amino acids long. Solely the CDR3 DNA is kept, with 45 bases framed from the first base. The germline V gene yields SQVTM for CDR1 and ANQGSEA for CDR2. The entire amount of isolated RNA was reverse transcribed using the High Capacity cDNA Reverse Transcription Kit, so the sequenced TCRB transcripts were expressed ones. Deep immunoSEQ sequencing was performed on naive, central memory and regulatory T cell samples, with an average of approximately 3.9 million total reads per sample. Sorted cells were lysed in RLT buffer and RNA was extracted with DNase-treated RNeasy Micro or Mini kits, depending on cell number. To prevent cross-contamination, each cell subset was processed individually, whereas patient and healthy donor samples were processed jointly. Using the immunoSEQ multiplex PCR, TCRB sequences were amplified from cDNA into 87-bp fragments spanning the CDR3 region. The amplicons were sequenced using the Illumina HiSeq platform. As for how the authors treated the data: PCR bias was computationally corrected using synthetic template baselines, reads within Hamming distance 2 were collapsed, and singletons that could not be merged were discarded. By aligning reads against IMGT, V, D and J genes, CDR3 length, and insertions or deletions at six rearrangement sites were assigned. Clonotype counts were normalized to sorted cell number within each subset before computing true diversity and Gini coefficients with the tcR R package. Repertoire sharing was quantified using the overlap coefficient calculated on TCRB nucleotide sequences. As a proxy for the pre-selection repertoire, out-of-frame TCRB sequences from naive cells were analyzed. The immuneACCESS repertoire file appears here via TCRdb, limited to in-frame rearrangements. These files lack a portion of the clones; in checked studies, under half of the deficit traces to unresolved V genes, and the cause of the others is not known. V, J and clone size are those of that table, while D and trimming were read from the DNA. Recorded for this sample are more than 300,000 clones; roughly 12% of them occurred a single time. Approximately 0.011% of the sample lies in the top ten.

The chain employs TRBV29-1 and TRBJ2-7, with no confident D gene call. The source of this sequence is a woman between 18 and 29 years old with type 1 diabetes. Sequenced input: naive CD4+ T cells from blood. What the cell subset or site label conveys for this sample: true naive CD4+ T cells. The CDR3 in this case is CSVKETLRSSYEQYF. The DNA is as follows: TGCAGCGTTAAAGAGACGCTTAGGAGCTCCTACGAGCAGTACTTC.